The clone carrying this T cell receptor (beta chain) turned up a few times. Its antigen is unidentified. This record belongs to a study of identical twins. Germline lookup yields CDR1 MNHEY and CDR2 SMNVEV (reference sequence). V dropped 8 bases and J dropped 2 bases, with 9 bases sitting between them. CDR3 length: 12 residues. General observations from the study: Twins showed weaker excess sharing in their beta out-of-frame sequences.

TCRdb called the 5' RACE reads again in MiXCR, with one record for every CDR3 protein. Of hundreds of thousands of distinct CDR3 sequences listed, 21% were seen once; the top ten hold roughly 4%. This same sample was also taken into another study, of T cells expressing NK-cell markers.

This chain joins TRBV27 and TRBJ1-1; the D is unclear. The TCR originated in a woman between 18 and 30 years old in good health. The specimen sequenced was PBMCs. The CDR3 nucleotides are TGTGCCAGCCGCGATCCAAACACTGAAGCTTTCTTT. Translation: CASRDPNTEAFF.